The rows below give T cell receptor beta chains drawn from one sample of a study of cytomegalovirus exposure and HLA in healthy donors. Libraries were prepared by immunoSEQ multiplex PCR; TCRdb keeps only in-frame clonotypes and omits some of them. This table has about 180,000 clones, around 82% appearing once. The sample was PBMCs. The origin of the receptors is a woman between 50 and 59 years old in good health and CMV-seropositive. CDR3s include the opening cysteine and the closing phenylalanine or tryptophan. Fields, in order: CDR3 DNA, CDR3 protein, J gene, D gene, V gene. The D gene is left open where the match is weak.

TGTGCCAGCAGCCCCGGGACTAGCGGGGGGCCCGAGGATACGCAGTATTTT | CASSPGTSGGPEDTQYF | TRBJ2-3 | TRBD2 | TRBV7-6
TGTGCCAGCAGTGAAAACGGAGACACTGAAGCTTTCTTT | CASSENGDTEAFF | TRBJ1-1 | NA | TRBV2
TGTGCCAGCAGCTACGGGTCCTTTAATGAAAAACTGTTTTTT | CASSYGSFNEKLFF | TRBJ1-4 | NA | TRBV5-6
TGCAGCGTTGGTAAGCTGGAAGCTTTCTTT | CSVGKLEAFF | TRBJ1-1 | NA | TRBV29-1
TGTGCTTCGGGACAGCCCCAGCATTTT | CASGQPQHF | TRBJ1-5 | NA | TRBV27
TGTGCCAGCAGCCCAGAAGGGACAGGGGCCTATGGCTACACCTTC | CASSPEGTGAYGYTF | TRBJ1-2 | TRBD1 | TRBV7-9
TGTGCCAGCTCACTAGGGACAGGGGGAAGACAGCCCCAGCATTTT | CASSLGTGGRQPQHF | TRBJ1-5 | TRBD1 | TRBV18
TGTGCCAGCAGTGAGGCAAGCTCCTATAATTCACCCCTCCACTTT | CASSEASSYNSPLHF | TRBJ1-6 | NA | TRBV6-1
TGTGCCAGCAGCTTAGGACAGATACTCGAGCAGTACTTC | CASSLGQILEQYF | TRBJ2-7 | NA | TRBV11-2
TGTGCCAGCAGCTCCAGCGCATCTAATTCACCCCTCCACTTT | CASSSSASNSPLHF | TRBJ1-6 | NA | TRBV7-9